The 5 T cell receptor beta chains presented below share a single source sample, sequenced in a study of cytomegalovirus exposure and HLA in healthy donors. The PCR was carried out with 60 Vbeta primers and 13 Jbeta primers. Measured with immunoSEQ multiplex PCR; TCRdb has only the in-frame clones, and not every one. The sample lists approximately 93,000 clones, 60% to 80% occurring once. Input material: PBMCs. The receptors come from a woman aged 40 to 50 in good health and CMV-seronegative.

The rearrangement links TRBV9 to TRBJ1-4, with 12 bases lining up with TRBD1. V lost 9 bases and J lost 8; bases outside the gene matches: 8. CDR1 and CDR2 from the germline V gene are SGDLS and YYNGEE. The CDR3 sequence is 14 residues long. Written as DNA, the CDR3 is TGTGCCACTACCCGGGGACAGGGGGCAGAAAAACTGTTTTTT. Protein product: CATTRGQGAEKLFF.

This chain joins TRBV18 and TRBJ2-5; 7 bases match TRBD1. After removal of 1 base from V and 3 bases from J, the junction contained 2 bases not matched to a gene. Germline assignment: CDR1 KGHSH and CDR2 LQKENI. The CDR3 sequence is 14 residues long. Here the CDR3 DNA reads TGTGCCAGCTCACCACGGACAGGTGAAGAGACCCAGTACTTC. Amino acids: CASSPRTGEETQYF.

This rearrangement joins TRBV9 to TRBJ1-5; TRBD1 might be the D (6 bases). V was pared by 0 bases and J by 7 bases, with 11 bases between. The CDR3 covers 14 residues. The germline gives CDR1 SGDLS, CDR2 YYNGEE. Here the CDR3 reads CASSVDGGQQPQHF. The DNA for the CDR3 is TGTGCCAGCAGCGTAGACGGGGGGCAACAGCCCCAGCATTTT.

This chain joins TRBV5-1 and TRBJ1-6; no definite D call. Germline-derived CDR1 and CDR2 are SGHRS and YFSETQ. The CDR3 contains 16 residues. Trimming removed 4 bases at V and 0 bases at J, with 11 bases between. The CDR3 bases are TGCGCCAGCAGCCAGTCCGGCGGCTCCTATAATTCACCCCTCCACTTT. Translating it yields CASSQSGGSYNSPLHF. The variable domain in full, completed from reference TRBV5-1 and TRBJ1-6, reads KAGVTQTPRYLIKTRGQQVTLSCSPISGHRSVSWYQQTPGQGLQFLFEYFSETQRNKGNFPGRFSGRQFSNSRSEMNVSTLELGDSALYLCASSQSGGSYNSPLHFGNGTRLTVT.

The V and J genes are TRBV10-3 and TRBJ1-5; D not certain. This CDR3 region has 15 residues. Trimming left V 0 bases short and J 4 bases short, with 10 bases between. Germline V gene sequence: CDR1 ENHRY, CDR2 SYGVKD. CDR3 sequence (DNA): TGTGCCATCAGTGAGTCGAGGAGGCTGAATCAGCCCCAGCATTTT. It specifies CAISESRRLNQPQHF.